This T cell receptor (beta chain) was identified during a study of T cells in Graves' hyperthyroidism and ophthalmopathy. RNA transcripts gave rise to amplified TCR beta CDR3 regions. The TCR CDR3 was amplified in a first-round RT-PCR using the HTBI primer set. TCRdb analysed the multiplex PCR reads with MiXCR anew, one entry per CDR3 protein. The repertoire includes hundreds of thousands of distinct CDR3 sequences, around 20% of them detected once, and under 35% sits in the top ten. This CDR3 spans 13 amino acids. Germline V gene data show CDR1 as SGHTA and CDR2 as FQGNSA. Trimming stripped 5 bases from V and 5 bases from J, with 13 bases between.

The J gene is TRBJ2-7, the V gene TRBV7-2; D gene unclear. The TCR sequence derives from a man aged 25 to 40 with Graves' ophthalmopathy. The material sequenced was blood. CDR3 amino acids: CASSPLGPHEQYF. The CDR3 DNA follows: TGTGCCAGCAGCCCCCTAGGACCCCACGAGCAGTACTTC.